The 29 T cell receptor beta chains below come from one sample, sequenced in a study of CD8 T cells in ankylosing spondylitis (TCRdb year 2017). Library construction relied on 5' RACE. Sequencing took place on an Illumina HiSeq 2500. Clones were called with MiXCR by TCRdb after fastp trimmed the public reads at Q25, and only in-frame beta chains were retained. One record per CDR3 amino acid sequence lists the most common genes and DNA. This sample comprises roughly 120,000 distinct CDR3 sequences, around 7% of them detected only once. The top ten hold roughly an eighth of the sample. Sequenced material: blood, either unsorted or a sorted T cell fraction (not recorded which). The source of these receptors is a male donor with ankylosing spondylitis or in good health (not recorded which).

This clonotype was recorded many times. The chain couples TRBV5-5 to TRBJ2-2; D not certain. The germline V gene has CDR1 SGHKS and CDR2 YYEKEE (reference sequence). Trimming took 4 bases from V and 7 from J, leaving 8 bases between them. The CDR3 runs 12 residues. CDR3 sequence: CASSARNGELFF. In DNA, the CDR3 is TGTGCCAGCAGCGCCCGAAACGGGGAGCTGTTTTTT.

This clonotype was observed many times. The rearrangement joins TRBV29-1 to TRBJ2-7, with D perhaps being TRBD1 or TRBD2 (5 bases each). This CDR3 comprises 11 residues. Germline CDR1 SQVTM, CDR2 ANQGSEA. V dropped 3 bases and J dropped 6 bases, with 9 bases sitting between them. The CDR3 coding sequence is TGCAGCGTTGAGCTGGGACCCGAGCAGTACTTC. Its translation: CSVELGPEQYF.

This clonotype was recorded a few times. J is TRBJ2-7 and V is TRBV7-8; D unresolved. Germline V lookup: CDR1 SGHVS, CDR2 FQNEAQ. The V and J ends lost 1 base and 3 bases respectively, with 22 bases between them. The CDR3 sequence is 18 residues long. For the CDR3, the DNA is TGTGCCAGCAGCTTAGAAGGCGCGGTGATAACCCCTCGCTACGAGCAGTACTTC. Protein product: CASSLEGAVITPRYEQYF.

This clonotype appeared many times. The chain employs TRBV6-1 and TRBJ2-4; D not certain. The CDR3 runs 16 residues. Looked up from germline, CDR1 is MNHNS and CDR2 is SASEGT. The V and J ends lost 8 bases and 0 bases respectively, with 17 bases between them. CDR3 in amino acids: CASYTRSALAKNIQYF. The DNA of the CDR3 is TGTGCCAGCTATACCCGGTCAGCCTTAGCCAAAAACATTCAGTACTTC.

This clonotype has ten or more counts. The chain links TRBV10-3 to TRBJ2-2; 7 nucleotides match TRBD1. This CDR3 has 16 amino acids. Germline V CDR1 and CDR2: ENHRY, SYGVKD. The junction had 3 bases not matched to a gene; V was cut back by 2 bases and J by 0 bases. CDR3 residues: CAISETGASNTGELFF. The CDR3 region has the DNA TGTGCCATCAGTGAGACAGGGGCCTCGAACACCGGGGAGCTGTTTTTT.

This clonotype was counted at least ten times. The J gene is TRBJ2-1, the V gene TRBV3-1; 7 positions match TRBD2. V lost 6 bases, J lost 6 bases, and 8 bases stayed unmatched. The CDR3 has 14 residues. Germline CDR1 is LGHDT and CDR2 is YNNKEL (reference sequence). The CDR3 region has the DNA TGTGCCAGCAGAGGACTAGAGGGCCGCAATGAGCAGTTCTTC. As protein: CASRGLEGRNEQFF.

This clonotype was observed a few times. The CDR3 nucleotides read TGTGCCAGCTCACGAACCGGCGGGGGTACGCAGTATTTT. It encodes CASSRTGGGTQYF. The gene calls are TRBV7-3 and TRBJ2-3, with 7 bases aligning to TRBD2. From germline, CDR1 is SGHTA and CDR2 FQGTGA. This CDR3 comprises 13 residues. The V gene end was trimmed by 8 bases and the J gene end by 8 bases; junction bases not matched to a gene: 10.

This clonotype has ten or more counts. The CDR3 bases are TGCGCCAGCAGCTTGGAAGTTGGGGGATCGGACATTCAGTACTTC. It specifies CASSLEVGGSDIQYF. The chain couples TRBV5-1 to TRBJ2-4; either TRBD1 or TRBD2 may fit D (5 bases each). V lost 0 bases and J 8 bases, leaving 15 bases between the germline ends. This CDR3 has 15 residues. Germline V gene data show CDR1 as SGHRS and CDR2 as YFSETQ.

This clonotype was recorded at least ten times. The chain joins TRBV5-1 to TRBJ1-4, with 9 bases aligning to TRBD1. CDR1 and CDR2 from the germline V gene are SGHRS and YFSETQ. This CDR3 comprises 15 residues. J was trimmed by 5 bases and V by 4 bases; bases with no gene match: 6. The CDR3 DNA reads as TGCGCCAGCAGCCCCCAGACAGGGGGGAATGAAAAACTGTTTTTT. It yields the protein CASSPQTGGNEKLFF.

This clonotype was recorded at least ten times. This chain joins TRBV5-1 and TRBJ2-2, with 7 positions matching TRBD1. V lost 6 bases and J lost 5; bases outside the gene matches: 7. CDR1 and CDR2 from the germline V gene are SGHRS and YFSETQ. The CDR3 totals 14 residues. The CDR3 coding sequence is TGCGCCAGCACCGACAGGGCCGATACCGGGGAGCTGTTTTTT. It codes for CASTDRADTGELFF.

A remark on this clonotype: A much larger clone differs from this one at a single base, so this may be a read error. CDR3 sequence: CASSSQGKGYSF. CDR3 DNA sequence: TGTGCCAGCAGCTCCCAGGGGAAGGGCTACTCCTTC. The chain combines TRBV7-2 with TRBJ1-2; tentatively, D is TRBD1 (6 bases). Per the germline V gene, CDR1 is SGHTA and CDR2 is FQGNSA. The CDR3 is made up of 12 amino acids.

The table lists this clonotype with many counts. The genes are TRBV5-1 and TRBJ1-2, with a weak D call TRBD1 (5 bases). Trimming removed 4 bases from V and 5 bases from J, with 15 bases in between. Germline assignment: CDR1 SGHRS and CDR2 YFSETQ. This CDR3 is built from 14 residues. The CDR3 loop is CASSPSGTDYGYTF. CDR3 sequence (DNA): TGCGCCAGCAGCCCATCCGGGACGGATTATGGCTACACCTTC.

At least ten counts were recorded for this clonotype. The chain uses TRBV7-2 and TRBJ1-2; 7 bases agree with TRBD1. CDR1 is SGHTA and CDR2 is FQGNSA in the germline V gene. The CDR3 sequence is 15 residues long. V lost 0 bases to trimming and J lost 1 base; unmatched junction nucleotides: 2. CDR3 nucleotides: TGTGCCAGCAGCTTAGCCGCAGGGGGTAACTATGGCTACACCTTC. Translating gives CASSLAAGGNYGYTF. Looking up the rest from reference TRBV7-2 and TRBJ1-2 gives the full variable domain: GAGVSQSPSNKVTEKGKDVELRCDPISGHTALYWYRQSLGQGLEFLIYFQGNSAPDKSGLPSDRFSAERTGGSVSTLTIQRTQQEDSAVYLCASSLAAGGNYGYTFGSGTRLTVV.

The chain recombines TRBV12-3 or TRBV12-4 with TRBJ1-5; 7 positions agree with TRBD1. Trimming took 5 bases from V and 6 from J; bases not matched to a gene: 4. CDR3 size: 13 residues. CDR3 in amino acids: CASSRQGRQPQHF. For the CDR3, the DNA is TGTGCCAGCAGTCGACAGGGCCGTCAGCCCCAGCATTTT.

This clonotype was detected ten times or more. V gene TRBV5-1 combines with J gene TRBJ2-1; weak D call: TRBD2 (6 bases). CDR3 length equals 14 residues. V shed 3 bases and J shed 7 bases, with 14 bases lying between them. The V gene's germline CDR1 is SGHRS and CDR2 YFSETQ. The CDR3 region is CASSSGDFLNEQFF. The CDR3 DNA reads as TGCGCCAGCAGCTCGGGGGACTTCCTTAATGAGCAGTTCTTC.

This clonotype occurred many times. The CDR3 DNA follows: TGCAGCGTTGGCCCAGACCGGGCGGGGAACACTGAAGCTTTCTTT. Its translation: CSVGPDRAGNTEAFF. The J gene is TRBJ1-1, the V gene TRBV29-1; D uncertain. The germline V gene encodes CDR1 SQVTM and CDR2 ANQGSEA. The CDR3 consists of 15 residues. V lost 4 bases, J lost 1 base, and 16 bases lay in between.

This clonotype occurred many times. The CDR3 DNA sequence: TGTGCCACCAGTGACGGCAAGGCGAATGAGCAGTTCTTC. Translated: CATSDGKANEQFF. The chain uses TRBV24-1 and TRBJ2-1; no firm D call. The V gene lost 4 bases and the J gene lost 7 bases, with 10 bases spanning the gap. The CDR3 loop spans 13 amino acids. Looked up from germline, CDR1 is KGHDR and CDR2 is SFDVKD.

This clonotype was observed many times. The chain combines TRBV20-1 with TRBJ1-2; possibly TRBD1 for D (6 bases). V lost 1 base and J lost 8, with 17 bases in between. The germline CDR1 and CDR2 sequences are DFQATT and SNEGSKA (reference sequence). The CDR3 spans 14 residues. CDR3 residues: CSARVPGASLGYTF. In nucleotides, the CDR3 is TGCAGTGCTAGAGTCCCGGGGGCTTCTTTAGGCTACACCTTC.

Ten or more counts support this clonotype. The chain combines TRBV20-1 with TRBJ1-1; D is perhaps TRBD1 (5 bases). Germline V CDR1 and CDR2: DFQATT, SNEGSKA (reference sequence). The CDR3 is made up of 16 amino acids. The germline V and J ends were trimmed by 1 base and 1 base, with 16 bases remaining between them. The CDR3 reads CSARAALGHSNTEAFF. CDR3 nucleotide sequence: TGCAGTGCTAGAGCCGCTCTAGGACACTCGAACACTGAAGCTTTCTTT.

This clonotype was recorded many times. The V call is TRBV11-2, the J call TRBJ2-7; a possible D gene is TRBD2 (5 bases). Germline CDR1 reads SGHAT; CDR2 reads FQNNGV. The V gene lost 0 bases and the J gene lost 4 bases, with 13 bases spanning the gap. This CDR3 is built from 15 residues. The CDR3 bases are TGTGCCAGCAGCTTAGATCGAGGGATTTGGTACGAGCAGTACTTC. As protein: CASSLDRGIWYEQYF. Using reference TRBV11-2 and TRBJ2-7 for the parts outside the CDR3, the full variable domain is EAGVAQSPRYKIIEKRQSVAFWCNPISGHATLYWYQQILGQGPKLLIQFQNNGVVDDSQLPKDRFSAERLKGVDSTLKIQPAKLEDSAVYLCASSLDRGIWYEQYFGPGTRLTVT.

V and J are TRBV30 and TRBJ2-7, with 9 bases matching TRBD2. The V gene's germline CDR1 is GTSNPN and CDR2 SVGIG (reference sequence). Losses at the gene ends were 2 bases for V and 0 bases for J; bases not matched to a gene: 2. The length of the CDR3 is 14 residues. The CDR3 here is CAWSMGLASYEQYF. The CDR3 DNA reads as TGTGCCTGGAGTATGGGACTAGCCTCCTACGAGCAGTACTTC.

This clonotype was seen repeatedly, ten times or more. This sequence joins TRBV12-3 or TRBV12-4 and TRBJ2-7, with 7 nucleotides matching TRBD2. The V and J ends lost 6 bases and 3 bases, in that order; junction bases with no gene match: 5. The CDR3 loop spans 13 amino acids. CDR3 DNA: TGTGCCAGCAGCTGGGCTAGCGGCTACGAGCAGTACTTC. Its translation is CASSWASGYEQYF.

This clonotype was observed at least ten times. As DNA, the CDR3 is TGCAGTGCCACGCCCAGGGGGCTGAACACTGAAGCTTTCTTT. Its protein product is CSATPRGLNTEAFF. The chain links TRBV20-1 to TRBJ1-1; 8 nucleotides line up with TRBD1. The CDR3 sequence is 14 residues long. CDR1 and CDR2 (germline): DFQATT, SNEGSKA (reference sequence). J was trimmed by 0 bases and V by 6 bases; bases with no gene match: 6.

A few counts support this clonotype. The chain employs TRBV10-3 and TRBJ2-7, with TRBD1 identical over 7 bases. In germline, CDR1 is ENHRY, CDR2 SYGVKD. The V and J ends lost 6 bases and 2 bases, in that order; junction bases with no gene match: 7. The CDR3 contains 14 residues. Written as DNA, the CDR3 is TGTGCCATCAGGTCTACAGGGGATCCCTACGAGCAGTACTTC. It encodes CAIRSTGDPYEQYF.

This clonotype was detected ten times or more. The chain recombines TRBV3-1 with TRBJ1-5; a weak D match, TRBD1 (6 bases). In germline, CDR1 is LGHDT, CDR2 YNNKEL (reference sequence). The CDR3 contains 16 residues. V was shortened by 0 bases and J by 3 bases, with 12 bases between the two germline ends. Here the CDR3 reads CASSQDGRGNNQPQHF. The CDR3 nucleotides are TGTGCCAGCAGCCAAGACGGCAGGGGTAACAATCAGCCCCAGCATTTT.

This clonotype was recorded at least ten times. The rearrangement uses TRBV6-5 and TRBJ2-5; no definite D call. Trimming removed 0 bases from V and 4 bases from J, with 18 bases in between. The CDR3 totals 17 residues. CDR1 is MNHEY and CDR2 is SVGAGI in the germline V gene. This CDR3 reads CASSYSAGFGVRETQYF. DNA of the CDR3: TGTGCCAGCAGTTACTCGGCCGGTTTTGGGGTTCGAGAGACCCAGTACTTC.

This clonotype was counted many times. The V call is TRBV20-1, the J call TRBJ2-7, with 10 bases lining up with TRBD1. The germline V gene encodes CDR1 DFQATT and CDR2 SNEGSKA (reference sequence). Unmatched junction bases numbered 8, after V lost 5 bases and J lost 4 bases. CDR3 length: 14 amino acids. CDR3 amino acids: CSAGVRQGAYEQYF. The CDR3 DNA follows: TGCAGTGCTGGGGTACGACAGGGGGCGTACGAGCAGTACTTC.

The chain's CDR3 is CASSDAFFEAFF. The DNA of the CDR3 is TGTGCCAGCAGTGACGCCTTTTTTGAAGCTTTCTTT. This chain uses TRBV2 with TRBJ1-1; D gene unclear. This CDR3 has 12 amino acids. CDR1 and CDR2 from the germline V gene are SNHLY and FYNNEI. The V gene lost 3 bases and the J gene lost 7 bases, with 9 bases spanning the gap.

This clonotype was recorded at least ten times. In DNA form, the CDR3 reads TGCGCCAGCAGTGACACGGAGAGGGGGCGTGAAGCTTTCTTT. Translated: CASSDTERGREAFF. This chain links TRBV10-2 with TRBJ1-1, with 7 bases that match TRBD1. V lost 3 bases, J lost 7 bases, and 8 bases stayed unmatched. The CDR3 runs to 14 residues. CDR1 and CDR2 (germline): WSHSY, SAAADI.